This T cell receptor (beta chain) was profiled in a study of control samples from healthy donors and cancer patients. There are 13 residues in the CDR3. Germline lookup yields CDR1 SGHRS and CDR2 YFSETQ. Trimming removed 0 bases from V and 2 bases from J, with 6 bases in between. The data were produced by immunoSEQ multiplex PCR, yet TCRdb's version contains in-frame clones alone and is incomplete. The repertoire holds 100,000 to 150,000 clones, with approximately 92% as singletons. The clonotype originates from a man of 80 years or more with head and neck cancer. What was sequenced was PBMCs. This rearrangement joins TRBV5-1 to TRBJ2-7; D uncertain. The CDR3 bases are TGCGCCAGCAGCTTGGCCGCGACCTACGAGCAGTACTTC. Amino acids: CASSLAATYEQYF.